In its sample, the clone carrying this T cell receptor (beta chain) was seen a few times. Its specificity is not known. The data belong to a study of cytomegalovirus exposure and HLA in healthy donors. General study results and limits: Researchers counted 180 or so TCR beta chains as cytomegalovirus-associated. The classifier was said to identify cytomegalovirus status with high specificity and sensitivity. A few CMV-associated chains proved CMV antigen-specific in vitro.

Germline-derived CDR1 and CDR2 are GTSNPN and SVGIG (reference sequence). CDR3 length: 16 amino acids. Trimming took 3 bases from V and 2 from J; bases not matched to a gene: 8. Produced via immunoSEQ multiplex PCR; TCRdb's table is partial and in-frame only. The sample lists 150,000 or so clones, just under 90% occurring once. The donors were part of the validation cohort, which consisted of about 130 subjects and was separate from the first cohort of 666 subjects. Material for sequencing was PBMCs. The receptor was derived from a woman in her twenties or thirties in good health and CMV-seronegative. The chain couples TRBV30 to TRBJ2-2, with TRBD1 matching over 8 bases. CDR3 in amino acids: CAWREVGTGNTGELFF. In DNA form, the CDR3 reads TGTGCCTGGAGAGAGGTTGGGACAGGAAACACCGGGGAGCTGTTTTTT.